This T cell receptor beta chain was sequenced in a study of blood T cell repertoires in COVID-19. Overall study: Samples taken during acute and convalescent COVID-19 were collected in the United States, Italy and Spain.

The length of the CDR3 is 16 residues. V was cut by 1 base and J by 5 bases, with 17 bases left in between. Germline V gene data show CDR1 as SGHDN and CDR2 as FVKESK. Assay used: immunoSEQ multiplex PCR; TCRdb lists only in-frame clones, some missing. The sample has approximately 450,000 clones, around nine tenths seen once. The specimen sequenced was peripheral blood. The sequence derives from a woman in her twenties or thirties with acute or convalescent COVID-19. The V gene is TRBV14, the J gene TRBJ1-2; D remains unclear. CDR3 nucleotides: TGTGCCAGCAGCCAAGCGATCCTCGGAGACGAATATGGCTACACCTTC. It encodes CASSQAILGDEYGYTF.